This T cell receptor beta chain was recorded in a study of OX40 agonist ivuxolimab in advanced cancers. Overall study context: Patients' therapy was ivuxolimab, an antibody that acts as an agonist of OX40 (CD134). Participants, 70% to 90% male, averaged approximately 56 years of age, ranging from roughly 20 to 85.

V was shortened by 6 bases and J by 3 bases, with 24 bases between the two germline ends. This CDR3 region has 18 residues. Germline values: CDR1 MNHEY, CDR2 SMNVEV (reference sequence). As to this clone: Its antigen is unidentified.

Libraries were prepared by immunoSEQ multiplex PCR; TCRdb keeps only in-frame clonotypes and omits some of them. The table includes 55,000 to 70,000 clones, about 87% detected once. Study-wide points: Among T cells, CD8+ cells averaged more expanded clones than CD4+ cells. Antigen specificity of clonally expanded peripheral T cells was not established.

The chain employs TRBV27 and TRBJ2-1, with a possible D match to TRBD1 (6 bases). Material: CD4+ or CD8+ T cells sorted from blood, obtained in a trial of the OX40 agonist ivuxolimab. The receptor comes from an adult with an advanced solid tumor such as melanoma, head and neck, liver or kidney cancer. DNA for the CDR3: TGTGCCAGCAGCAATGTCGGACAGTCCTTACGTCTCTACAATGAGCAGTTCTTC. The encoded protein is CASSNVGQSLRLYNEQFF.